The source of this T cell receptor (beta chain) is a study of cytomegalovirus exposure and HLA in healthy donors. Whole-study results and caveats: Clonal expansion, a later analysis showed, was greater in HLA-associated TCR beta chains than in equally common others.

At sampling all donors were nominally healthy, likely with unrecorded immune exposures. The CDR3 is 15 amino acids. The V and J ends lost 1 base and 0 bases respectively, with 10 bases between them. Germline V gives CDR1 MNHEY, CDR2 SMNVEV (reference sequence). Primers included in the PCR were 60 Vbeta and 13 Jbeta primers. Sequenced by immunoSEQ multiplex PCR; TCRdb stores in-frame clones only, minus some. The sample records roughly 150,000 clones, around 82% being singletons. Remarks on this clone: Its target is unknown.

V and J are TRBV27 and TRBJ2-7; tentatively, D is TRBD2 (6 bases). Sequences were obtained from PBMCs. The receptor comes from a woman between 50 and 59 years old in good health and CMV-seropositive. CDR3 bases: TGTGCCAGCAGTTTATTTGGGGGGAGCTCCTACGAGCAGTACTTC. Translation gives CASSLFGGSSYEQYF.